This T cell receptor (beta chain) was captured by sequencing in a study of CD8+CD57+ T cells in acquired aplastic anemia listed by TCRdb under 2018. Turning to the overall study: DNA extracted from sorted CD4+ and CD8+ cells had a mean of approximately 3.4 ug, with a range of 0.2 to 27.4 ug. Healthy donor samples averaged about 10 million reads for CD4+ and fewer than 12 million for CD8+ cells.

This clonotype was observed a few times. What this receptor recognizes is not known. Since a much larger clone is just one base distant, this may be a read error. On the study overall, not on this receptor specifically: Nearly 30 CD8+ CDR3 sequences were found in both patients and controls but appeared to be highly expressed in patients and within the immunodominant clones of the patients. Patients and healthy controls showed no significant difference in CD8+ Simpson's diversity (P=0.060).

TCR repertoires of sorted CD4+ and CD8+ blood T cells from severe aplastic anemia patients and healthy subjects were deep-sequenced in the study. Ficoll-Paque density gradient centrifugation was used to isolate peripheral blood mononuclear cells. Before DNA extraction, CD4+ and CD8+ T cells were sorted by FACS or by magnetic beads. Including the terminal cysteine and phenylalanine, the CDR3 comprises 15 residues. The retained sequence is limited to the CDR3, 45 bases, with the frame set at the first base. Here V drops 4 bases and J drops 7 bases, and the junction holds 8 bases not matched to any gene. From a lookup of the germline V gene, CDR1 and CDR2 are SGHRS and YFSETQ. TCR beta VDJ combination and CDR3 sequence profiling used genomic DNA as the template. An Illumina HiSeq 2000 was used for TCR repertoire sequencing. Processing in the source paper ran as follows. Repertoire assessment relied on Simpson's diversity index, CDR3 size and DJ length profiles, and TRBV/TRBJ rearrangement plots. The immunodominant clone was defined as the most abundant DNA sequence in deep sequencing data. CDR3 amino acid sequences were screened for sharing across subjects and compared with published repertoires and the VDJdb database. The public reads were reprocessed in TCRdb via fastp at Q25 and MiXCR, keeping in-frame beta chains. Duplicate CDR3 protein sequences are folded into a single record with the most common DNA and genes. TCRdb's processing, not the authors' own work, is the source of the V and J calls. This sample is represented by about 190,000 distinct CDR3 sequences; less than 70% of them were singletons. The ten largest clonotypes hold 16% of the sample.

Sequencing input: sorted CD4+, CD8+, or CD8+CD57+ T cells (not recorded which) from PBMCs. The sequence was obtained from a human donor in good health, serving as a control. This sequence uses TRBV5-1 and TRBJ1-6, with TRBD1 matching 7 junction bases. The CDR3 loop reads CASSVGPQGNSPLHF. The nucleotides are TGCGCCAGCAGCGTGGGCCCACAGGGGAATTCACCCCTCCACTTT.